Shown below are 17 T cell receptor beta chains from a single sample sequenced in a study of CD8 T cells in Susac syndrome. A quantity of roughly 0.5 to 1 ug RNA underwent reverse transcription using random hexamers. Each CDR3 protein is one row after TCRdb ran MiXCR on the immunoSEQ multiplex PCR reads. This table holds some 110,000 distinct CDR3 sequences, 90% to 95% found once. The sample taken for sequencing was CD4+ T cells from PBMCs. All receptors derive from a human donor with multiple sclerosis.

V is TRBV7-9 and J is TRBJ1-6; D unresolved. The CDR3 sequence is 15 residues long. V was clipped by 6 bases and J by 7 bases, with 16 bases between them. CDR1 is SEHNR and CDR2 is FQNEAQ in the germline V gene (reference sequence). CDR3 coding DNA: TGTGCCAGCAGTTCAACCGGGCCAGGAAATTCACCCCTCCACTTT. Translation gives CASSSTGPGNSPLHF.

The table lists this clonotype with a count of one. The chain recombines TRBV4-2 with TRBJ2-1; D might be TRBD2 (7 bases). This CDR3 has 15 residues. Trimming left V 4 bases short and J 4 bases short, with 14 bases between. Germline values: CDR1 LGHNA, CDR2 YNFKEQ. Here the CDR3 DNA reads TGTGCCAGCAGCCCATCGGGGGGCATTTACAATGAGCAGTTCTTC. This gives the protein CASSPSGGIYNEQFF.

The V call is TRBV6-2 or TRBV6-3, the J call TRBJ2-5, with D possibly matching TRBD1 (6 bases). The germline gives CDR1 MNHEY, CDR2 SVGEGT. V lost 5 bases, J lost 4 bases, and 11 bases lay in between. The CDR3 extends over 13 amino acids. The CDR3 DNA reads TGTGCCAGCAGTCACAGGGAACGAGAGACCCAGTACTTC. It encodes CASSHRERETQYF.

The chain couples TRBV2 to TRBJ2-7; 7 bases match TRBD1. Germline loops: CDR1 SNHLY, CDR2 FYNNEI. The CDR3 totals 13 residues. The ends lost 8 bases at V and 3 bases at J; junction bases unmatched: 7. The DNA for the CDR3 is TGTGCCAGCGGCGGAAGGGGGCTCTACGAGCAGTACTTC. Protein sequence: CASGGRGLYEQYF.

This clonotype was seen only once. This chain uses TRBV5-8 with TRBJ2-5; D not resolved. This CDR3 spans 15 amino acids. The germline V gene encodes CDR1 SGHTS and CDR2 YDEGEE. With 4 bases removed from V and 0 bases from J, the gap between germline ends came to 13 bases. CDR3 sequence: CASSKASENQETQYF. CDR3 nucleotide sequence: TGTGCCAGCAGCAAGGCATCGGAGAACCAAGAGACCCAGTACTTC.

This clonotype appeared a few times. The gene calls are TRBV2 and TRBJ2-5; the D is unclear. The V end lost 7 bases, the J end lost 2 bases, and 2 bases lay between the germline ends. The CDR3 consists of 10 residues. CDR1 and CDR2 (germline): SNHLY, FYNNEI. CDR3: CASIQETQYF. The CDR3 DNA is TGTGCCAGCATTCAAGAGACCCAGTACTTC.

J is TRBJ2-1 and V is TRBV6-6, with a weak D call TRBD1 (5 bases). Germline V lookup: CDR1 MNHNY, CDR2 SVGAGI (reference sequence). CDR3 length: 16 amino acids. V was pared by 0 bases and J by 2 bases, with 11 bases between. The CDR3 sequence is CASSYSTVGPYNEQFF. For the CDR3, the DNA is TGTGCCAGCAGTTACTCGACCGTGGGGCCCTACAATGAGCAGTTCTTC.

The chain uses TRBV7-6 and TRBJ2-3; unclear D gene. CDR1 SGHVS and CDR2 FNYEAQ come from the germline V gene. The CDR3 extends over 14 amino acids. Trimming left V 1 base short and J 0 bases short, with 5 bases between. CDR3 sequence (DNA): TGTGCCAGCAGCTTAGGGTGGAGCACAGATACGCAGTATTTT. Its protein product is CASSLGWSTDTQYF.

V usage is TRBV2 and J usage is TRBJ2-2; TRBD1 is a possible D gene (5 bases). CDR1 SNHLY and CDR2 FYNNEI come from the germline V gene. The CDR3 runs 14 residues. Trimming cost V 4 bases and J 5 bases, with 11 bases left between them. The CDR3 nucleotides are TGTGCCAGCAGTGCGGACATAGAGACCGGGGAGCTGTTTTTT. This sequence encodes CASSADIETGELFF.

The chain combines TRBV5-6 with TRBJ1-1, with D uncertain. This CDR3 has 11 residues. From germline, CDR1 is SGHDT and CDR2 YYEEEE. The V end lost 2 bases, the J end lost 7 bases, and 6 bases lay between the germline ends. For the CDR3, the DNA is TGTGCCAGCAGCTTTGACGGTGAAGCTTTCTTT. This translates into CASSFDGEAFF.

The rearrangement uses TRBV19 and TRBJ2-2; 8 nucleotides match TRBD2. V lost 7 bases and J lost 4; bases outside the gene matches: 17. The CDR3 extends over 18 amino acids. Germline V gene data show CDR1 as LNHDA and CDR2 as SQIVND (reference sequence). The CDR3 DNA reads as TGTGCCAGTAAACCCCAAGGGATACGGGGGGGCCGCACCGGGGAGCTGTTTTTT. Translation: CASKPQGIRGGRTGELFF.

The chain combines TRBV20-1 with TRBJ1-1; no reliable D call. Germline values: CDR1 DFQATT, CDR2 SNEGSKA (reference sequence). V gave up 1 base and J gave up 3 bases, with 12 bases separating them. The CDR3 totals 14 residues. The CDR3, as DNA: TGCAGTGCTAGAGGCCACGGGTTATACACTGAAGCTTTCTTT. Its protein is CSARGHGLYTEAFF.

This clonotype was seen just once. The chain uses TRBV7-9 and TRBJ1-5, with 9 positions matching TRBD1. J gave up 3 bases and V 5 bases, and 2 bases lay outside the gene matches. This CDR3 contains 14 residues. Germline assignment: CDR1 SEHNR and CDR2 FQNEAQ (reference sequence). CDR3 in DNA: TGTGCCAGCAGCGGACAGGGGCCCAATCAGCCCCAGCATTTT. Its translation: CASSGQGPNQPQHF.

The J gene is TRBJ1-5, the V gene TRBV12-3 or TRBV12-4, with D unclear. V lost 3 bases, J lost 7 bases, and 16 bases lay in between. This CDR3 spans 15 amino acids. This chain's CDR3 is CASSLKSGPLQPQHF. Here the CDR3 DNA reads TGTGCCAGCAGTTTGAAGTCCGGCCCTCTCCAGCCCCAGCATTTT.

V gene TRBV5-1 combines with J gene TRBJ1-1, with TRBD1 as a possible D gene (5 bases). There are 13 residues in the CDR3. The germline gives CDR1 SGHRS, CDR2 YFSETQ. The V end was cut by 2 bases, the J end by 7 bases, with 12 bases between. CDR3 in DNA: TGCGCCAGCAGCTTAGACAGCGCCAATGAAGCTTTCTTT. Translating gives CASSLDSANEAFF.

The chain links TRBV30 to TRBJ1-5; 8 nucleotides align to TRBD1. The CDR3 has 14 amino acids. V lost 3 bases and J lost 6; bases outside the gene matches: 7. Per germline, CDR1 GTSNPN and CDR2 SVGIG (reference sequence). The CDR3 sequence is CAWSLGQGGQPQHF. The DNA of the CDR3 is TGTGCCTGGAGCCTTGGACAGGGAGGTCAGCCCCAGCATTTT.

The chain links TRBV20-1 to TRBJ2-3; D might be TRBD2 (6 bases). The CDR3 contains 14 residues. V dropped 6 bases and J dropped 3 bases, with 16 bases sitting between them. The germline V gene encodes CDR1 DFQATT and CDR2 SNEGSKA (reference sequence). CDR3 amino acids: CSASAGRKTDTQYF. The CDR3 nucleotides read TGCAGTGCCAGCGCGGGACGGAAGACAGATACGCAGTATTTT.